This T cell receptor (beta chain) was recovered during a study of blood T cells in healthy people across ages (dated by TCRdb to the mid-2010s). Turning to the overall study: Template switching captured roughly one uniquely barcoded TCR beta cDNA molecule per two T cells in model experiments. Age-related changes in TCR beta repertoire diversity were measured in the study by deep sequencing normalized with unique cDNA molecular identifiers. The donors were divided into four age groups: young (average approximately 17 years), middle-aged (about 39), aged (approximately 64) and long-lived (around 80). To avoid experimental bias, donors of different ages were distributed randomly across sequencing lanes. Two additional independent replicas of 1 million unique cDNA reads from the same blood draw were analyzed for two donors (one aged 18 to 30 and one aged 80 or older).

The germline V gene encodes CDR1 DFQATT and CDR2 SNEGSKA (reference sequence). The CDR3 starts with the cysteine, ends with the phenylalanine, and has 13 residues. Just CDR3 DNA is preserved here, 39 bases in frame from base 1. Library method: 5' RACE. TCRdb lists the instrument as Illumina HiSeq 2500. A second 7 to 11 cycle PCR used a sample-barcoded 5' primer and a J-beta primer mix. A template-switch 5' adaptor carrying 12 random nucleotides introduced a unique molecular identifier onto each TCR beta cDNA molecule. At least 2.5 million CDR3-containing paired-end reads were obtained from each sample. First-strand cDNA was synthesized from all RNA with the Mint cDNA synthesis kit, primed by a TRBC-specific oligonucleotide. All cDNA was treated with uracil-DNA glycosylase and then went through a first 18-cycle PCR with the universal primers M1SS and BC2_uni_R. On the study's bioinformatics: For normalization, 1 million high-quality reads were randomly selected from each sample, with every read carrying a distinct molecular identifier. Reads with shared molecular identifiers were discarded instead of being binned into consensus sequences. MiTCR, with a Q25 quality threshold and the strictest error-elimination algorithm, was used for CDR3 identification, clonotype clustering and error correction. A nonparametric unseen species model with Euler transformation was used to estimate lower-bound total TCR beta diversity. In-frame beta chains were kept once TCRdb had trimmed the public reads at Q25 with fastp and called clones with MiXCR. Records with the same CDR3 protein are collapsed into one entry carrying the most frequent genes and DNA. For this entry, the V and J calls and clone size follow TCRdb and not the study's own pipeline. This sample lists about 1,400,000 distinct CDR3 sequences; around 39% were detected once. The ten largest clones take up 6.5% to 10% of the sample.

Donors were under 40 systemically healthy Caucasian individuals from Russia aged roughly 6 to 95 years. Each donor gave roughly 9 milliliters of peripheral blood, drawn into EDTA-treated Vacutainer tubes. Ficoll-Paque density-gradient centrifugation was used to isolate PBMCs, with at least 6.5 million obtained per sample. Total RNA was extracted from PBMCs with Trizol reagent, with at least 5 micrograms obtained per sample. For every donor, an aliquot of PBMCs went through flow cytometry to measure the percentages of naive CD45RAhigh/CD27high T cells. Comment on this clonotype: Its cognate antigen has yet to be identified. Base qualities are missing; no much larger clone stands one base away.

The research as a whole found: Because donor CMV infection status was unknown, age-related changes in expanded clonotypes were potentially confounded. Compared with the aged group, the long-lived group had more naive CD4+ T cells, fewer expanded clones and increased TCR diversity, suggesting age selection. Bulk unsorted PBMC profiling prevented conclusive comparison of naive and antigen-experienced compartments. Observed TCR beta diversity correlated strongly with the percentage of naive T cells measured by flow cytometry. Observed TCR beta diversity per million T cells fell roughly linearly with age, and a significant reduction was already apparent by age around 39. Estimates of total diversity based on one million sequenced T cells were considered lower bounds and underestimates.

This clonotype was obtained from a woman between 18 and 29 years old in good health. Sequencing used blood. The rearrangement joined TRBV20-1 to TRBJ1-1, with 8 central nucleotides matching TRBD1. The sequenced DNA is TGCGGCCCAGGGGGCACATTGAACACTGAAGCTTTCTTT. The resulting protein is CGPGGTLNTEAFF.